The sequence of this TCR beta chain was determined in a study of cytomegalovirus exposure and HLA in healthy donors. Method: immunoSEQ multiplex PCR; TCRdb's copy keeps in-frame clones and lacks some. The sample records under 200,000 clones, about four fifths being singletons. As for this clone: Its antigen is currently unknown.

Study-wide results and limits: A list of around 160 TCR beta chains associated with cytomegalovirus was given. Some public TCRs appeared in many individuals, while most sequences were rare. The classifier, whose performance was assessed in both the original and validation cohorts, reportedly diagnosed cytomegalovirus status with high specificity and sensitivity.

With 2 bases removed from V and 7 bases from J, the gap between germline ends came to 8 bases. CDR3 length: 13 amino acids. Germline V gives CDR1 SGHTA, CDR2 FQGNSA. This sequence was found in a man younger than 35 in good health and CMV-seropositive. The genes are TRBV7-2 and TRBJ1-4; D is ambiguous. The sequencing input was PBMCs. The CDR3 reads CASSLRRGEKLFF. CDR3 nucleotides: TGTGCCAGCAGCTTACGGAGAGGTGAAAAACTGTTTTTT.